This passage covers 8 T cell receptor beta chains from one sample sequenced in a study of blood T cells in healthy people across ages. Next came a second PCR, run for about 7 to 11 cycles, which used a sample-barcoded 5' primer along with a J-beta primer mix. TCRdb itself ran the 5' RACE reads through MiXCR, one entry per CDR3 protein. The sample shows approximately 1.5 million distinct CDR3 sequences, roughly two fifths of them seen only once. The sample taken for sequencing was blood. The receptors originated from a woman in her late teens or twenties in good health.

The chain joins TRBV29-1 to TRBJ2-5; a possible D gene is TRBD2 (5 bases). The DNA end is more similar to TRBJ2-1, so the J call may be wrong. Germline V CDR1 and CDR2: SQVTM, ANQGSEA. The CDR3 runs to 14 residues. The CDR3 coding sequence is TGCAGCTGTCTAGGGAGATTCACCCAAGAGACCCAGTTCTTC. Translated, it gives CSCLGRFTQETQFF.

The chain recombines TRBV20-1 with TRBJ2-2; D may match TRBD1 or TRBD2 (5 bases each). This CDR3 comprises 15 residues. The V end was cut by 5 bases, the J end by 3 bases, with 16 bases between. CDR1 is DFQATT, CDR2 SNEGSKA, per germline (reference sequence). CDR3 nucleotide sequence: TGCAGTGCTCCCCGAGGGACCTACCACACCGGGGAGCTGTTTTTT. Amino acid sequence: CSAPRGTYHTGELFF.

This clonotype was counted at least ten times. The CDR3, as DNA: TGCGCCACCCTGGAAGCGGGGGGGATCCAAGAGACCCAGTACTTC. Amino acids: CATLEAGGIQETQYF. The chain links TRBV10-2 to TRBJ2-5; 10 bases map to TRBD2. CDR1 is WSHSY, CDR2 SAAADI, per germline. This CDR3 region has 15 residues. Germline trimming cut 10 bases from V and 1 base from J; bases unmatched to any gene: 9.

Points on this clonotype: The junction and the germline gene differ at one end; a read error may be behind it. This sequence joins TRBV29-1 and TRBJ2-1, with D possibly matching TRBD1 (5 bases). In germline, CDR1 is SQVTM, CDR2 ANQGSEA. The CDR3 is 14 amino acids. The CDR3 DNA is TGCAGCGTTGACCGGACACTCCAAAGCAATGAGCGGTTCTTC. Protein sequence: CSVDRTLQSNERFF.

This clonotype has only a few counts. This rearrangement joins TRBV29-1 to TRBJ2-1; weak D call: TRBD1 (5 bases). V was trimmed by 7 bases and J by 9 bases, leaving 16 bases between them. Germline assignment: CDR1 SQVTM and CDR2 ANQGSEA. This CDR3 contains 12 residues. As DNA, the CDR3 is TGCAGCGCCGAAACCCCAGGGTTTGAGCAGTTCTTC. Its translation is CSAETPGFEQFF.

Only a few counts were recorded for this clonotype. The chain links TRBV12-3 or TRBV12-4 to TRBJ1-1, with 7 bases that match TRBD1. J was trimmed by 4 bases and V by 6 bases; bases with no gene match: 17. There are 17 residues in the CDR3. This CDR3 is CASRPSDRPLRSTEAFF. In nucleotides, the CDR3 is TGTGCCAGCAGGCCTTCGGACAGGCCGCTAAGGAGCACTGAAGCTTTCTTT.

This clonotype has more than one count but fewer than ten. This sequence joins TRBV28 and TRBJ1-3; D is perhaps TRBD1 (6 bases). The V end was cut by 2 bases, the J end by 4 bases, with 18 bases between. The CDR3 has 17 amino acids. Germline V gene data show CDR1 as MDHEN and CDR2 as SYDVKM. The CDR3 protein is CASSLAPGAGTGNTIYF. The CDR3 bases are TGTGCCAGCAGTTTAGCCCCAGGGGCAGGTACCGGAAACACCATATATTTT. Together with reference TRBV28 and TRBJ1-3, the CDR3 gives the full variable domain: DVKVTQSSRYLVKRTGEKVFLECVQDMDHENMFWYRQDPGLGLRLIYFSYDVKMKEKGDIPEGYSVSREKKERFSLILESASTNQTSMYLCASSLAPGAGTGNTIYFGEGSWLTVV.

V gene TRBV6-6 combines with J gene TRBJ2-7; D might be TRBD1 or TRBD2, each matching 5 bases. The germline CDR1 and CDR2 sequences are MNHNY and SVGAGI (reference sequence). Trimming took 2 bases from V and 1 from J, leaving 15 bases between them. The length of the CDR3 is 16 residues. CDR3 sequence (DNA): TGTGCCAGCAGTTACCCTTGGGGACGGGGTTCCTACGAGCAGTACTTC. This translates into CASSYPWGRGSYEQYF.